This TCR beta chain comes out of a study of cytomegalovirus exposure and HLA in healthy donors. Data came from immunoSEQ multiplex PCR; TCRdb stores just in-frame clones and leaves some out. The sample has over 150,000 clones; about 86% are singletons. This clone occurred a few times. The antigen is undetermined. From the 120-subject validation cohort, which was separate from the roughly 690-subject first cohort, the donors were drawn. Broader study findings: It was found in a later analysis that first-cohort TCR clusters tended to co-occur in the 90 to 150 validation repertoires. A few chains tied to CMV proved CMV antigen-specific in vitro.

CDR3 length: 17 residues. Losses at the gene ends were 8 bases for V and 2 bases for J; bases not matched to a gene: 17. Germline V gene sequence: CDR1 SGHAT, CDR2 FQDESV (reference sequence). The sequence came from a woman aged 18-29 years in good health and CMV-seropositive. This chain connects TRBV11-1 to TRBJ1-2; 7 nucleotides align to TRBD1. What was sequenced was PBMCs. The CDR3 nucleotides read TGTGCCAGCGCCGATAGTTACAGGGGCGACTCGAACTATGGCTACACCTTC. Residues: CASADSYRGDSNYGYTF.